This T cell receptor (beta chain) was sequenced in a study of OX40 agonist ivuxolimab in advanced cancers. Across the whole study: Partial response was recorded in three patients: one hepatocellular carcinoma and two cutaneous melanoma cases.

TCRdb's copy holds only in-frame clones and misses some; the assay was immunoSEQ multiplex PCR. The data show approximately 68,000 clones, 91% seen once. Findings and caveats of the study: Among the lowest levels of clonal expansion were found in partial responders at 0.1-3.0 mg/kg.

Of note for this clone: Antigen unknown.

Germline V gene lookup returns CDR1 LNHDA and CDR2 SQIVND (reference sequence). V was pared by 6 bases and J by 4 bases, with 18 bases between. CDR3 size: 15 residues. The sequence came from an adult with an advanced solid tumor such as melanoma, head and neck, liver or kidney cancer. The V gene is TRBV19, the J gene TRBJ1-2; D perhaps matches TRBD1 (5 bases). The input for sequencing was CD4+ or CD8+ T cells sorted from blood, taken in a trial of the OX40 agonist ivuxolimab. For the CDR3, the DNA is TGTGCCAGTAGGGTCCGGGAACAGGCAAGCTATGGCTACACCTTC. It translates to CASRVREQASYGYTF.